This T cell receptor (beta chain) is from a study of cytomegalovirus exposure and HLA in healthy donors. Study at large: Among roughly 190 million T cells, an earlier analysis found roughly 100 million unique TCR beta sequences. Out of 398 genotyped donors, roughly 78% belonged to the Caucasian-associated ancestry cluster. Study-wide points: As a later analysis showed, several of the most significant clusters appeared to be linked to common viral pathogens. It was reported in a later analysis that an Asian-associated ancestry cluster showed fewer N-insertions than the roughly 670-donor mean.

This CDR3 is 13 amino acids long. Trimming removed 6 bases from V and 2 bases from J, with 8 bases in between. CDR1 MNHEY and CDR2 SVGAGI come from the germline V gene. PCR employed 60 Vbeta and 13 Jbeta primers. Method: immunoSEQ multiplex PCR; TCRdb's copy keeps in-frame clones and lacks some. This sample has about 140,000 clones, with roughly 73% found just once. To note about this clone: The antigen remains unidentified.

The rearrangement links TRBV6-5 to TRBJ1-5, with D unresolved. The source of this sequence is a male donor in good health and CMV-seronegative. The sample consisted of PBMCs. The CDR3 spells CASRRGGNQPQHF. The CDR3 DNA sequence: TGTGCCAGCAGACGGGGAGGCAATCAGCCCCAGCATTTT.